A selection of T cell receptor beta chains follows, all from one sample in a study of cytomegalovirus exposure and HLA in healthy donors. Sequenced by immunoSEQ multiplex PCR; TCRdb stores in-frame clones only, minus some. The top ten clones hold 1.8% of a sample with 110,000 to 150,000 clones, more than 8% of them seen once. The specimen sequenced was PBMCs. The receptors here all came from a man aged 50 to 59 in good health and CMV-seronegative. The CDR3 runs from the conserved cysteine through the conserved F or W. A D gene is named only where the DNA matches it firmly. Size values are once, few and many counts, or a class for expanded clones, and some rows have none.

cdr3_aa: CASSPTGTENTGELFF
cdr3_nt: TGCGCCAGCAGCCCCACCGGGACAGAGAACACCGGGGAGCTGTTTTTT
v_call: TRBV4-1
clone_size: few
d_call: TRBD1
j_call: TRBJ2-2

cdr3_aa: CASSLAGQYNEQFF
cdr3_nt: TGCGCCAGCAGCTTGGCAGGACAGTACAATGAGCAGTTCTTC
v_call: TRBV5-1
clone_size: -
d_call: -
j_call: TRBJ2-1

cdr3_aa: CASSTWAGGYGYTF
cdr3_nt: TGTGCCAGCAGCACCTGGGCGGGGGGCTATGGCTACACCTTC
v_call: TRBV5-6
clone_size: -
d_call: -
j_call: TRBJ1-2

cdr3_aa: CASSLSGTGTNEKLFF
cdr3_nt: TGTGCCAGCAGCTTATCTGGGACAGGGACTAATGAAAAACTGTTTTTT
v_call: TRBV7-9
clone_size: -
d_call: TRBD1
j_call: TRBJ1-4

cdr3_aa: CATRGSPKAEAFF
cdr3_nt: TGTGCCACCAGGGGGAGTCCAAAGGCTGAAGCTTTCTTT
v_call: TRBV28
clone_size: few
d_call: TRBD1
j_call: TRBJ1-1

cdr3_aa: CAISEPLAGGPRNEQFF
cdr3_nt: TGTGCCATCAGTGAGCCACTAGCGGGAGGGCCCAGGAATGAGCAGTTCTTC
v_call: TRBV10-3
clone_size: few
d_call: TRBD2
j_call: TRBJ2-1

cdr3_aa: CASSGGGASYNEQFF
cdr3_nt: TGTGCCAGCAGTGGTGGGGGCGCTTCGTACAATGAGCAGTTCTTC
v_call: TRBV6-1
clone_size: -
d_call: -
j_call: TRBJ2-1

cdr3_aa: CASSLGGAGYEQYF
cdr3_nt: TGTGCCAGCAGCCTCGGGGGGGCGGGGTACGAGCAGTACTTC
v_call: TRBV27
clone_size: -
d_call: TRBD2
j_call: TRBJ2-7

cdr3_aa: CAISGADHNEQFF
cdr3_nt: TGTGCCATCAGTGGGGCCGACCACAATGAGCAGTTCTTC
v_call: TRBV10-3
clone_size: -
d_call: -
j_call: TRBJ2-1

cdr3_aa: CAGSAMTGTNEKLFF
cdr3_nt: TGTGCCGGCAGCGCCATGACAGGGACTAATGAAAAACTGTTTTTT
v_call: TRBV9
clone_size: few
d_call: TRBD1
j_call: TRBJ1-4

cdr3_aa: CASSDPDSPLHF
cdr3_nt: TGCGCCAGCAGTGATCCGGATTCACCCCTCCACTTT
v_call: TRBV10-1
clone_size: few
d_call: -
j_call: TRBJ1-6

cdr3_aa: CASSVGPSGAYNEQFF
cdr3_nt: TGTGCCAGCAGTGTAGGTCCTAGCGGAGCCTACAATGAGCAGTTCTTC
v_call: TRBV6-1
clone_size: few
d_call: TRBD2
j_call: TRBJ2-1

cdr3_aa: CASSTGGVYNEQFF
cdr3_nt: TGTGCCAGCAGCACAGGGGGCGTTTACAATGAGCAGTTCTTC
v_call: TRBV6-1
clone_size: few
d_call: TRBD1
j_call: TRBJ2-1

cdr3_aa: CASSLGGNTEAFF
cdr3_nt: TGTGCCAGCTCACTAGGGGGGAACACTGAAGCTTTCTTT
v_call: TRBV18
clone_size: few
d_call: -
j_call: TRBJ1-1

cdr3_aa: CAWISMTSGSRFF
cdr3_nt: TGTGCCTGGATTTCAATGACTAGCGGGAGCCGGTTCTTC
v_call: TRBV30
clone_size: few
d_call: TRBD2
j_call: TRBJ2-1

cdr3_aa: CASGKSSGTYEQYF
cdr3_nt: TGCGCCAGCGGAAAAAGTAGCGGGACCTACGAGCAGTACTTC
v_call: TRBV5-1
clone_size: -
d_call: TRBD2
j_call: TRBJ2-7

cdr3_aa: CATGQASSYEQYF
cdr3_nt: TGTGCCACCGGACAGGCAAGCTCCTACGAGCAGTACTTC
v_call: TRBV19
clone_size: -
d_call: TRBD1
j_call: TRBJ2-7

cdr3_aa: CASSRTSGNTGELFF
cdr3_nt: TGTGCCAGCAGCCGAACTAGCGGGAACACCGGGGAGCTGTTTTTT
v_call: TRBV5-4
clone_size: -
d_call: TRBD2
j_call: TRBJ2-2

cdr3_aa: CASSFYQTGTDTQYF
cdr3_nt: TGTGCCAGCAGCTTCTACCAGACAGGTACAGATACGCAGTATTTT
v_call: TRBV7-9
clone_size: few
d_call: -
j_call: TRBJ2-3

cdr3_aa: CASSLASGGLDGYTF
cdr3_nt: TGTGCCAGCAGCTTAGCGAGTGGCGGGTTAGATGGCTACACCTTC
v_call: TRBV7-9
clone_size: few
d_call: -
j_call: TRBJ1-2

cdr3_aa: CASSFADATEAFF
cdr3_nt: TGTGCCAGCAGCTTTGCAGATGCCACTGAAGCTTTCTTT
v_call: TRBV7-2
clone_size: -
d_call: -
j_call: TRBJ1-1

cdr3_aa: CASSEGQAREQYF
cdr3_nt: TGTGCCAGCAGCGAGGGACAAGCGCGGGAGCAGTACTTC
v_call: TRBV7-6
clone_size: -
d_call: -
j_call: TRBJ2-7

cdr3_aa: CASSGQGQGPLHF
cdr3_nt: TGTGCCAGCAGCGGACAGGGTCAAGGGCCCCTCCACTTT
v_call: TRBV7-3
clone_size: few
d_call: TRBD1
j_call: TRBJ1-6

cdr3_aa: CASSIPGLAGGFTDTQYF
cdr3_nt: TGTGCCAGCAGTATTCCGGGACTAGCGGGAGGCTTCACAGATACGCAGTATTTT
v_call: TRBV28
clone_size: few
d_call: TRBD2
j_call: TRBJ2-3

cdr3_aa: CASSLEPPGQSGANVLTF
cdr3_nt: TGCGCCAGCAGCTTGGAACCTCCGGGACAGTCTGGGGCCAACGTCCTGACTTTC
v_call: TRBV5-1
clone_size: -
d_call: TRBD1
j_call: TRBJ2-6

cdr3_aa: CASSQDRGQQFNTEAFF
cdr3_nt: TGCGCCAGCAGCCAAGATCGTGGGCAGCAGTTTAACACTGAAGCTTTCTTT
v_call: TRBV4-1
clone_size: few
d_call: -
j_call: TRBJ1-1

cdr3_aa: CASSVAGGSIYEQYF
cdr3_nt: TGTGCCAGCAGCGTAGCGGGAGGGTCTATCTACGAGCAGTACTTC
v_call: TRBV9
clone_size: -
d_call: TRBD2
j_call: TRBJ2-7

cdr3_aa: CASSIYRAGGVNEQFF
cdr3_nt: TGTGCCAGTAGTATCTATCGAGCGGGAGGGGTCAATGAGCAGTTCTTC
v_call: TRBV19
clone_size: -
d_call: TRBD2
j_call: TRBJ2-1

cdr3_aa: CASSFPGRHNTEAFF
cdr3_nt: TGTGCCAGCAGCTTCCCTGGCAGGCATAACACTGAAGCTTTCTTT
v_call: TRBV5-6
clone_size: -
d_call: -
j_call: TRBJ1-1

cdr3_aa: CASSPLSSYEQYF
cdr3_nt: TGTGCCAGCTCACCGCTCAGCTCCTACGAGCAGTACTTC
v_call: TRBV18
clone_size: -
d_call: -
j_call: TRBJ2-7

cdr3_aa: CASRPDSGSYEQYF
cdr3_nt: TGTGCCAGCAGGCCCGATAGCGGGAGCTACGAGCAGTACTTC
v_call: TRBV6-5
clone_size: -
d_call: TRBD2
j_call: TRBJ2-7

cdr3_aa: CASSLSVSGGGETQYF
cdr3_nt: TGTGCCAGCAGTTTATCGGTTAGCGGGGGGGGAGAGACCCAGTACTTC
v_call: TRBV27
clone_size: -
d_call: TRBD2
j_call: TRBJ2-5

cdr3_aa: CASSPGQGRYYEQYF
cdr3_nt: TGTGCCAGTAGTCCGGGACAGGGGCGATACTACGAGCAGTACTTC
v_call: TRBV19
clone_size: -
d_call: TRBD1
j_call: TRBJ2-7

cdr3_aa: CASSRDSSYNEQFF
cdr3_nt: TGTGCCAGCTCACGGGACAGCTCCTACAATGAGCAGTTCTTC
v_call: TRBV7-9
clone_size: -
d_call: TRBD1
j_call: TRBJ2-1

cdr3_aa: CAISERGQGATEAFF
cdr3_nt: TGTGCCATCAGTGAGCGGGGACAGGGGGCCACTGAAGCTTTCTTT
v_call: TRBV10-3
clone_size: -
d_call: TRBD1
j_call: TRBJ1-1

cdr3_aa: CASSLSKWNTEAFF
cdr3_nt: TGTGCCAGCAGCTTGTCCAAATGGAACACTGAAGCTTTCTTT
v_call: TRBV5-6
clone_size: -
d_call: -
j_call: TRBJ1-1

cdr3_aa: CASSPLWTGGTEAFF
cdr3_nt: TGTGCCAGCAGTCCCTTATGGACAGGGGGCACTGAAGCTTTCTTT
v_call: TRBV28
clone_size: -
d_call: TRBD1
j_call: TRBJ1-1

cdr3_aa: CASSGTGPSNTGELFF
cdr3_nt: TGCGCCAGCAGCGGAACAGGACCCTCGAACACCGGGGAGCTGTTTTTT
v_call: TRBV5-1
clone_size: -
d_call: -
j_call: TRBJ2-2

cdr3_aa: CASSPGQGNTGELFF
cdr3_nt: TGTGCCAGCAGCCCAGGACAGGGAAACACCGGGGAGCTGTTTTTT
v_call: TRBV14
clone_size: few
d_call: TRBD1
j_call: TRBJ2-2

cdr3_aa: CASSYRGGGWDTQYF
cdr3_nt: TGTGCCAGCAGTTACCGCGGGGGGGGATGGGATACGCAGTATTTT
v_call: TRBV6-5
clone_size: -
d_call: TRBD2
j_call: TRBJ2-3

cdr3_aa: CASSLVAGGAVGETQYF
cdr3_nt: TGTGCCAGCAGCTTAGTGGCGGGGGGGGCGGTAGGGGAGACCCAGTACTTC
v_call: TRBV11-3
clone_size: -
d_call: TRBD2
j_call: TRBJ2-5

cdr3_aa: CASSYNLYEQYF
cdr3_nt: TGTGCCAGCAGCTACAACCTCTACGAGCAGTACTTC
v_call: TRBV5-6
clone_size: few
d_call: -
j_call: TRBJ2-7

cdr3_aa: CASSEQGWNEQFF
cdr3_nt: TGTGCCAGCAGTGAGCAGGGTTGGAATGAGCAGTTCTTC
v_call: TRBV6-1
clone_size: few
d_call: -
j_call: TRBJ2-1

cdr3_aa: CATLGRTQGNTEAFF
cdr3_nt: TGTGCCACCCTCGGGAGGACACAGGGGAACACTGAAGCTTTCTTT
v_call: TRBV2
clone_size: -
d_call: -
j_call: TRBJ1-1

cdr3_aa: CASSYSGRLTDTQYF
cdr3_nt: TGTGCCAGCAGTTACTCGGGCCGCTTAACAGATACGCAGTATTTT
v_call: TRBV6-5
clone_size: few
d_call: -
j_call: TRBJ2-3

cdr3_aa: CASSLVESSGNTIYF
cdr3_nt: TGTGCCAGCAGCTTAGTGGAGAGCTCTGGAAACACCATATATTTT
v_call: TRBV7-9
clone_size: -
d_call: -
j_call: TRBJ1-3

cdr3_aa: CASSPRLNTDTQYF
cdr3_nt: TGCGCCAGCAGCCCCCGACTAAACACAGATACGCAGTATTTT
v_call: TRBV5-1
clone_size: few
d_call: -
j_call: TRBJ2-3

cdr3_aa: CASSARRGAGELFF
cdr3_nt: TGTGCCAGCAGCGCCCGCCGAGGAGCCGGGGAGCTGTTTTTT
v_call: TRBV9
clone_size: few
d_call: -
j_call: TRBJ2-2

cdr3_aa: CASRGDSYGYTF
cdr3_nt: TGTGCCAGCAGGGGGGACAGCTATGGCTACACCTTC
v_call: TRBV6-5
clone_size: few
d_call: TRBD1
j_call: TRBJ1-2

cdr3_aa: CASSQGPPTRGGSYGYTF
cdr3_nt: TGCGCCAGCAGCCAAGGTCCCCCAACACGGGGAGGGAGCTATGGCTACACCTTC
v_call: TRBV4-1
clone_size: -
d_call: -
j_call: TRBJ1-2

cdr3_aa: CASPKGSSSYNEQFF
cdr3_nt: TGTGCCAGCCCTAAGGGGTCGAGCTCCTACAATGAGCAGTTCTTC
v_call: TRBV2
clone_size: -
d_call: -
j_call: TRBJ2-1

cdr3_aa: CASSNSFSGANVLTF
cdr3_nt: TGTGCCAGTAGTAACTCATTCTCTGGGGCCAACGTCCTGACTTTC
v_call: TRBV19
clone_size: few
d_call: -
j_call: TRBJ2-6

cdr3_aa: CASSLSAFVLTYEQYF
cdr3_nt: TGTGCCAGCAGTTTAAGCGCTTTCGTTCTAACCTACGAGCAGTACTTC
v_call: TRBV28
clone_size: few
d_call: -
j_call: TRBJ2-7